The 20 T cell receptor beta chains below come from one sample, sequenced in a study of metastatic and nonmetastatic thyroid tumors. With MiXCR, TCRdb called clones anew from the PCR reads. The data hold roughly 72,000 clones, with less than 20% observed a single time. Treatment of any kind had been given to no patient before thyroid surgery. The specimen was blood. These receptor sequences come from a female donor with papillary thyroid cancer or a benign thyroid nodule (not recorded which). Some clones in this sample may be carry-over from other donors' samples.

In this sample, this clone turned up a few times. The rearrangement joins TRBV12-3 or TRBV12-4 to TRBJ1-4; D gene ambiguous. Deletions cut 0 bases from V and 6 bases from J, with 14 bases between. This CDR3 is 16 amino acids long. CDR3 region: CASSLASWKWDEKLFF. The CDR3 coding sequence is TGTGCCAGCAGTTTAGCGTCCTGGAAGTGGGATGAAAAACTGTTTTTT.

Concerning this clone: This could be a read error, since a much larger clone is one nucleotide away. This sample also contains other DNA sequences that code for the same CDR3. The gene calls are TRBV29-1 and TRBJ1-1; D is uncertain. The CDR3 is 11 amino acids. Germline assignment: CDR1 SQVTM and CDR2 ANQGSEA. V lost 6 bases and J 4 bases, leaving 9 bases between the germline ends. As DNA, the CDR3 is TGCAGCGTAGAGGGAACCACTGAAGCTTTCTTT. This encodes CSVEGTTEAFF.

In its sample, this clone was seen many times. The rearrangement joins TRBV10-3 to TRBJ2-5; TRBD1 matches at 9 bases. The CDR3 loop spans 13 amino acids. CDR1 and CDR2 (germline): ENHRY, SYGVKD. The V segment lost 6 bases and the J segment 5 bases; nucleotides outside the gene matches: 4. CDR3 sequence reads: CAIRGTGNETQYF. The CDR3, as DNA: TGTGCCATCAGAGGGACAGGGAACGAGACCCAGTACTTC.

In its sample, this clone was seen many times. The chain uses TRBV12-3 or TRBV12-4 and TRBJ1-2; unclear D gene. V lost 4 bases, J lost 3 bases, and 12 bases lay in between. This CDR3 region has 14 residues. The CDR3 bases are TGTGCCAGCAGTTCCCAGGCACGGGACTATGGCTACACCTTC. Protein: CASSSQARDYGYTF.

The chain has TRBV15 and TRBJ1-2, with 7 nucleotides matching TRBD1. Germline trimming cut 2 bases from V and 3 bases from J; bases unmatched to any gene: 9. There are 16 residues in the CDR3. Per germline, CDR1 LNHNV and CDR2 YYDKDF (reference sequence). The CDR3 nucleotides are TGTGCCACCAGCAGATATAGAGAGGGGGCACACTATGGCTACACCTTC. Translating gives CATSRYREGAHYGYTF.

This clone was seen many times. The chain carries TRBV27 and TRBJ2-7; possibly TRBD2 for D (5 bases). Trimming cost V 2 bases and J 4 bases, with 9 bases left between them. This CDR3 has 13 amino acids. The germline V gene has CDR1 MNHEY and CDR2 SMNVEV (reference sequence). The CDR3 protein is CASSLRSGYEQYF. For the CDR3, the DNA is TGTGCCAGCAGTTTAAGGTCGGGGTACGAGCAGTACTTC.

This clone was detected ten times or more. CDR3 in amino acids: CASRSQGRNTEAFF. As DNA, the CDR3 is TGTGCCAGCAGATCCCAAGGTAGGAACACTGAAGCTTTCTTT. The V and J genes are TRBV6-2 or TRBV6-3 and TRBJ1-1; the D is unclear. V lost 6 bases and J lost 1, with 12 bases in between. The CDR3 length is 14 residues. The germline V gene has CDR1 MNHEY and CDR2 SVGEGT.

The chain links TRBV7-3 to TRBJ2-7, with D possibly matching TRBD1 (6 bases). Germline V gene data show CDR1 as SGHTA and CDR2 as FQGTGA. Between the trimmed V and J ends, which lost 2 bases and 1 base, there was a span of 9 bases. The length of the CDR3 is 14 residues. CDR3: CASSLSQGSYEQYF. The CDR3, as DNA: TGTGCCAGCAGCTTATCCCAGGGGTCCTACGAGCAGTACTTC.

This clone has ten or more counts. The chain employs TRBV5-4 and TRBJ2-5; TRBD2 aligns across 14 bases. The junction had 10 bases not matched to a gene; V was cut back by 4 bases and J by 5 bases. This CDR3 is 17 amino acids long. Germline V CDR1 and CDR2: SGHNT, YYREEE (reference sequence). The CDR3 loop is CASSPAGTSGSQETQYF. CDR3 coding DNA: TGTGCCAGCAGCCCAGCCGGGACTAGCGGGAGTCAGGAGACCCAGTACTTC.

This clone occurred a few times. This chain connects TRBV6-1 to TRBJ2-7; maybe TRBD2 (6 bases). V lost 1 base, J lost 12 bases, and 25 bases lay in between. CDR3 length equals 16 residues. Looked up from germline, CDR1 is MNHNS and CDR2 is SASEGT. CDR3 bases: TGTGCCAGCAGTGAAGTCTTCTTGCGGGACGGTGGGGTGAGGTACTTC. It yields the protein CASSEVFLRDGGVRYF.

This clone was detected many times. At the DNA level, this CDR3 is encoded by other sequences in the same sample as well. V gene TRBV7-9 combines with J gene TRBJ1-4; 8 bases are shared with TRBD1. J lost 7 bases, V lost 6 bases, and 4 bases had no gene match. The CDR3 loop spans 13 amino acids. Per germline, CDR1 SEHNR and CDR2 FQNEAQ (reference sequence). CDR3 sequence (DNA): TGTGCCAGCAGTGAACAGGGGGGTGAAAAACTGTTTTTT. As protein: CASSEQGGEKLFF. The full variable domain, its missing parts supplied by reference TRBV7-9 and TRBJ1-4, is DTGVSQNPRHKITKRGQNVTFRCDPISEHNRLYWYRQTLGQGPEFLTYFQNEAQLEKSRLLSDRFSAERPKGSFSTLEIQRTEQGDSAMYLCASSEQGGEKLFFGSGTQLSVL.

There are many counts of this clone. The rearrangement links TRBV6-5 to TRBJ1-1, with TRBD1 matching 7 bases. The germline V gene encodes CDR1 MNHEY and CDR2 SVGAGI. This CDR3 spans 14 amino acids. V shed 2 bases, J shed 7 bases, and the junction held 7 bases outside the gene matches. The CDR3 protein is CASSYRGRWDEAFF. DNA for the CDR3: TGTGCCAGCAGTTACAGGGGGCGGTGGGATGAAGCTTTCTTT.

This sequence joins TRBV25-1 and TRBJ1-2; 9 bases are shared with TRBD1. The ends lost 4 bases at V and 5 bases at J; junction bases unmatched: 5. Germline values: CDR1 MGHDK, CDR2 SYGVNS. The CDR3 totals 14 residues. As DNA, the CDR3 is TGTGCCAGCAGTGCCTCAGGGACAGGGTATGGCTACACCTTC. It encodes CASSASGTGYGYTF.

This clone appeared many times. The same CDR3 also results from other DNA sequences found in this sample. V usage is TRBV24-1 and J usage is TRBJ2-3, with 14 positions matching TRBD2. With V trimmed by 6 bases and J by 6 bases, 10 bases remained unmatched. CDR3 size: 17 residues. Per germline, CDR1 KGHDR and CDR2 SFDVKD. The CDR3 DNA sequence: TGTGCCACCAGTCAACGACTAGCGGGAGGGCCCGCGGATACGCAGTATTTT. Amino acids: CATSQRLAGGPADTQYF.

This clone has a count of ten or more. The J gene is TRBJ2-5, the V gene TRBV27; 8 bases fit TRBD2. The CDR3 extends over 14 amino acids. The V gene's germline CDR1 is MNHEY and CDR2 SMNVEV (reference sequence). V was pared by 2 bases and J by 4 bases, with 3 bases of the junction left unmatched. The CDR3 bases are TGTGCCAGCAGTTTAGTCGCGGGGGGAGAGACCCAGTACTTC. It translates to CASSLVAGGETQYF.

In this sample, this clone turned up many times. The V and J genes are TRBV7-2 and TRBJ2-1; 12 bases are shared with TRBD2. Germline CDR1 reads SGHTA; CDR2 reads FQGNSA. Trimming removed 5 bases from V and 9 bases from J; junction bases left unmatched: 8. This CDR3 has 15 amino acids. In DNA form, the CDR3 reads TGTGCCAGCAGCGCTAGCGGGAGGGCCAGCGGTGAGCAGTTCTTC. Protein product: CASSASGRASGEQFF.

The sample holds many counts of this clone. J is TRBJ2-3 and V is TRBV5-1; 11 bases fit TRBD2. Unmatched junction bases numbered 8, after V lost 0 bases and J lost 2 bases. The CDR3 runs 18 residues. Germline lookup yields CDR1 SGHRS and CDR2 YFSETQ. CDR3: CASSLVVLAGGITDTQYF. CDR3 sequence (DNA): TGCGCCAGCAGCTTGGTGGTTCTAGCGGGAGGCATCACAGATACGCAGTATTTT.

This clone was seen many times. V usage is TRBV14 and J usage is TRBJ2-1; D unclear. Germline assignment: CDR1 SGHDN and CDR2 FVKESK. Trimming removed 0 bases from V and 12 bases from J, with 12 bases in between. CDR3 length: 13 residues. In DNA form, the CDR3 reads TGTGCCAGCAGCCAAGATCAAACGGGTCGGCAGTTCTTC. It encodes CASSQDQTGRQFF.

The sample holds many counts of this clone. The chain combines TRBV9 with TRBJ2-1; D is undetermined. The V and J ends lost 0 bases and 2 bases respectively, with 9 bases between them. The germline V gene has CDR1 SGDLS and CDR2 YYNGEE. CDR3 length: 15 residues. The CDR3 loop reads CASSVAGLTYNEQFF. As DNA, the CDR3 is TGTGCCAGCAGCGTAGCGGGTCTCACCTACAATGAGCAGTTCTTC.

This clone has at least ten counts. Other DNA sequences from this sample encode an identical CDR3 as well. V and J are TRBV7-3 and TRBJ1-1; a possible D gene is TRBD1 (6 bases). Trimming removed 5 bases at V and 2 bases at J, with 9 bases between. CDR1 SGHTA and CDR2 FQGTGA come from the germline V gene. This CDR3 comprises 13 residues. The CDR3 spells CASSKDSNTEAFF. CDR3 DNA: TGTGCCAGCAGCAAGGACAGCAACACTGAAGCTTTCTTT.